These 30 T cell receptor beta chains originate from one sample sequenced in a study of cytomegalovirus exposure and HLA in healthy donors. The PCR contained 60 Vbeta and 13 Jbeta primers. The repertoire was sequenced with immunoSEQ multiplex PCR; TCRdb's copy has only in-frame clones and lacks some. Found here are approximately 110,000 clones; the top ten clones hold more than 1%. Sequenced sample: PBMCs. These TCRs come from a young man in good health and CMV-seronegative.

The chain recombines TRBV20-1 with TRBJ2-4; D call uncertain. Trimming pared 1 base from V and 10 bases from J, leaving 8 bases between. Germline V gene sequence: CDR1 DFQATT, CDR2 SNEGSKA (reference sequence). The CDR3 is 11 residues long. CDR3 DNA: TGCAGTGCTAGAGTGGCAGCGATTCAGTACTTC. It translates to CSARVAAIQYF.

The J gene is TRBJ1-1, the V gene TRBV5-6; tentative D call: TRBD1 (6 bases). Trimming removed 4 bases at V and 8 bases at J, with 12 bases between. The CDR3 consists of 12 residues. The V gene's germline CDR1 is SGHDT and CDR2 YYEEEE. The CDR3 coding sequence is TGTGCCAGCAGCCCCCCGCAGGGGGAAGCTTTCTTT. This sequence encodes CASSPPQGEAFF.

As to this clone: Distinct nucleotide sequences in the sample also encode this CDR3. The V and J genes are TRBV28 and TRBJ1-2; no clear D. Trimming stripped 2 bases from V and 2 bases from J, with 3 bases between. Germline loops: CDR1 MDHEN, CDR2 SYDVKM. The CDR3 consists of 12 residues. The CDR3 DNA reads TGTGCCAGCAGTTTACAAAACTATGGCTACACCTTC. It yields the protein CASSLQNYGYTF.

The genes are TRBV10-3 and TRBJ2-3; D is ambiguous. V dropped 0 bases and J dropped 2 bases, with 6 bases sitting between them. Germline V CDR1 and CDR2: ENHRY, SYGVKD. The CDR3 has 14 residues. DNA for the CDR3: TGTGCCATCAGTGAGTCCCGCGACACAGATACGCAGTATTTT. Protein product: CAISESRDTDTQYF.

This rearrangement joins TRBV5-6 to TRBJ1-3; D is uncertain. CDR3 length: 13 amino acids. CDR1 and CDR2 from the germline V gene are SGHDT and YYEEEE. The ends were cut back, 6 bases at V and 6 bases at J, with 13 bases in the middle. The CDR3 DNA reads TGTGCCAGCATATCGCGGAGGGAAAACACCATATATTTT. Protein sequence: CASISRRENTIYF. Full variable domain (missing parts from reference TRBV5-6 and TRBJ1-3): DAGVTQSPTHLIKTRGQQVTLRCSPKSGHDTVSWYQQALGQGPQFIFQYYEEEERQRGNFPDRFSGHQFPNYSSELNVNALLLGDSALYLCASISRRENTIYFGEGSWLTVV.

This chain links TRBV19 with TRBJ1-6; 7 bases map to TRBD1. Germline V gene sequence: CDR1 LNHDA, CDR2 SQIVND (reference sequence). The trim removed 7 bases at V and 7 bases at J, leaving 10 bases unmatched. CDR3 size: 15 residues. The CDR3 region has the DNA TGTGCCAGTAAAAATTCCGGGACAGAGAATTCACCCCTCCACTTT. Translation: CASKNSGTENSPLHF.

This chain joins TRBV4-1 and TRBJ1-2, with 8 bases fitting TRBD1. The CDR3 sequence is 17 residues long. From germline, CDR1 is MGHRA and CDR2 YSYEKL. After removal of 4 bases from V and 0 bases from J, the junction contained 10 bases not matched to a gene. CDR3 sequence: CASSPTTGANANYGYTF. CDR3 nucleotides: TGCGCCAGCAGCCCTACGACAGGGGCCAACGCTAACTATGGCTACACCTTC.

V and J are TRBV7-9 and TRBJ1-1; 12 bases fit TRBD1. Germline loops: CDR1 SEHNR, CDR2 FQNEAQ (reference sequence). Unmatched junction bases numbered 9, after V lost 5 bases and J lost 2 bases. This CDR3 is 17 amino acids long. CDR3 amino acids: CASSPGTGGLLNTEAFF. CDR3 in DNA: TGTGCCAGCAGCCCTGGGACAGGGGGCTTACTAAACACTGAAGCTTTCTTT.

The J gene is TRBJ2-6, the V gene TRBV15; possible D gene TRBD2, 6 bases. CDR3 length: 17 residues. The germline V gene encodes CDR1 LNHNV and CDR2 YYDKDF (reference sequence). Trimming stripped 6 bases from V and 1 base from J, with 16 bases between. The CDR3 DNA reads TGTGCCACCAGTACCGGGGGTCGGATGTCTGGGGCCAACGTCCTGACTTTC. Translated, it gives CATSTGGRMSGANVLTF.

This sequence joins TRBV28 and TRBJ1-1; 8 bases are a match to TRBD1. After removal of 4 bases from V and 6 bases from J, the junction contained 7 bases not matched to a gene. The germline V gene encodes CDR1 MDHEN and CDR2 SYDVKM. The CDR3 extends over 14 amino acids. CDR3 sequence reads: CASSSGQGPPEAFF. CDR3 bases: TGTGCCAGCAGTTCCGGACAGGGCCCCCCTGAAGCTTTCTTT.

The CDR3 region has the DNA TGCGCCAGCCAAGCGGTCGCTGGGGCCAACGTCCTGACTTTC. The encoded protein is CASQAVAGANVLTF. This chain connects TRBV5-1 to TRBJ2-6, with a tentative D call TRBD2 (5 bases). V lost 7 bases, J lost 2 bases, and 10 bases lay in between. The germline gives CDR1 SGHRS, CDR2 YFSETQ. This CDR3 contains 14 residues.

The chain joins TRBV28 to TRBJ1-1; tentative D call: TRBD1 (6 bases). The germline V and J ends were trimmed by 5 bases and 0 bases, with 19 bases remaining between them. This CDR3 has 17 amino acids. Germline assignment: CDR1 MDHEN and CDR2 SYDVKM. The DNA for the CDR3 is TGTGCCAGCAGTCCAGAAGGGGGATGGGGAATGAACACTGAAGCTTTCTTT. Its translation is CASSPEGGWGMNTEAFF.

The chain recombines TRBV2 with TRBJ2-5, with D maybe TRBD2 (7 bases). The CDR3 has 14 amino acids. The V end was cut by 7 bases, the J end by 2 bases, with 14 bases between. In germline, CDR1 is SNHLY, CDR2 FYNNEI. The CDR3 reads CASKIGGPQETQYF. The CDR3 nucleotides are TGTGCCAGCAAGATCGGGGGGCCTCAAGAGACCCAGTACTTC.

The J gene is TRBJ2-5, the V gene TRBV19, with a weak D call TRBD1 (7 bases). The V gene's germline CDR1 is LNHDA and CDR2 SQIVND (reference sequence). Trimming took 1 base from V and 5 from J, leaving 11 bases between them. The CDR3 totals 14 residues. The CDR3 DNA sequence: TGTGCCAGTAGTATAGTAGCAGGGGGGGAGACCCAGTACTTC. This translates into CASSIVAGGETQYF.

This chain joins TRBV7-9 and TRBJ1-1, with a tentative D call TRBD1 (6 bases). The CDR3 covers 14 residues. V lost 4 bases and J lost 10, with 19 bases in between. Per the germline V gene, CDR1 is SEHNR and CDR2 is FQNEAQ (reference sequence). In DNA, the CDR3 is TGTGCCAGCAGCTGGTCAGGGGCCTCGGAGGTAGCTTTCTTT. Encoded protein: CASSWSGASEVAFF.

This chain connects TRBV4-1 to TRBJ2-3, with a tentative D call TRBD1 (6 bases). CDR3 length equals 17 residues. Trimming cost V 1 base and J 4 bases, with 18 bases left between them. Germline assignment: CDR1 MGHRA and CDR2 YSYEKL. The CDR3 DNA sequence: TGCGCCAGCAGCCAAGGGAATGGGGGCTCCCTCCCAGATACGCAGTATTTT. It is translated as CASSQGNGGSLPDTQYF.

This chain joins TRBV27 and TRBJ1-5, with 8 positions matching TRBD1. After removal of 6 bases from V and 5 bases from J, the junction contained 3 bases not matched to a gene. The CDR3 totals 13 residues. Per the germline V gene, CDR1 is MNHEY and CDR2 is SMNVEV (reference sequence). CDR3 sequence (DNA): TGTGCCAGCAGAAGGACAGGGCATCAGCCCCAGCATTTT. Translated: CASRRTGHQPQHF.

The rearrangement uses TRBV5-6 and TRBJ2-7; TRBD1 agrees at 9 bases. This CDR3 contains 16 residues. Germline CDR1 reads SGHDT; CDR2 reads YYEEEE. Germline trimming cut 3 bases from V and 1 base from J; bases unmatched to any gene: 8. The CDR3 here is CASSWDFGTGSYEQYF. Here the CDR3 DNA reads TGTGCCAGCAGCTGGGATTTTGGGACAGGGTCCTACGAGCAGTACTTC.

The genes are TRBV27 and TRBJ1-2; 7 bases line up with TRBD1. V gave up 5 bases and J gave up 0 bases; unmatched junction bases: 9. The germline V gene encodes CDR1 MNHEY and CDR2 SMNVEV (reference sequence). This CDR3 has 16 amino acids. CDR3 sequence reads: CASSALRGRANYGYTF. The CDR3 DNA follows: TGTGCCAGCAGTGCCCTAAGGGGGCGGGCTAACTATGGCTACACCTTC.

The chain carries TRBV5-1 and TRBJ2-4; 7 bases agree with TRBD1. The CDR3 length is 15 residues. V lost 4 bases and J lost 2; bases outside the gene matches: 6. Germline CDR1 reads SGHRS; CDR2 reads YFSETQ. CDR3 DNA: TGCGCCAGCAGCGATACGGGACAGCCCAAAAACATTCAGTACTTC. It yields the protein CASSDTGQPKNIQYF.

This rearrangement joins TRBV11-2 to TRBJ1-6; possibly TRBD1 for D (5 bases). Trimming cost V 8 bases and J 9 bases, with 14 bases left between them. The CDR3 has 13 amino acids. From germline, CDR1 is SGHAT and CDR2 FQNNGV. This CDR3 reads CASAGELGSPLHF. In DNA form, the CDR3 reads TGTGCCAGCGCGGGGGAGCTGGGTTCACCCCTCCACTTT.

This CDR3 is CASSFPLPETGGAKNIQYF. CDR3 nucleotides: TGTGCCAGCAGCTTCCCGCTTCCTGAGACAGGGGGAGCCAAAAACATTCAGTACTTC. This sequence joins TRBV7-2 and TRBJ2-4; TRBD1 matches at 9 bases. The V segment lost 3 bases and the J segment 0 bases; nucleotides outside the gene matches: 12. This CDR3 contains 19 residues. Germline-derived CDR1 and CDR2 are SGHTA and FQGNSA.

J is TRBJ2-7 and V is TRBV19; 8 bases fit TRBD1. The CDR3 totals 15 residues. Germline values: CDR1 LNHDA, CDR2 SQIVND (reference sequence). V was pared by 2 bases and J by 6 bases, with 9 bases of the junction left unmatched. CDR3 loop: CASSITGPGGLEQYF. DNA for the CDR3: TGTGCCAGTAGTATAACTGGCCCAGGGGGCCTCGAGCAGTACTTC. Full variable domain (missing parts from reference TRBV19 and TRBJ2-7): DGGITQSPKYLFRKEGQNVTLSCEQNLNHDAMYWYRQDPGQGLRLIYYSQIVNDFQKGDIAEGYSVSREKKESFPLTVTSAQKNPTAFYLCASSITGPGGLEQYFGPGTRLTVT.

For the CDR3, the DNA is TGTGCCAGCAGCTTACAAACGGGACAGGGCTACGAGCAGTACTTC. It is translated as CASSLQTGQGYEQYF. The V gene is TRBV11-3, the J gene TRBJ2-7, with 9 bases identical to TRBD1. Germline values: CDR1 SGHNT, CDR2 YENEEA. This CDR3 region has 15 residues. V was clipped by 2 bases and J by 3 bases; unmatched bases: 5.

V is TRBV5-1 and J is TRBJ2-7, with a tentative D call TRBD1 (6 bases). The CDR3 spans 16 residues. Germline V CDR1 and CDR2: SGHRS, YFSETQ. Trimming left V 4 bases short and J 3 bases short, with 20 bases between. CDR3: CASSPTPQDRHYEQYF. In DNA form, the CDR3 reads TGCGCCAGCAGCCCAACCCCCCAGGACAGACACTACGAGCAGTACTTC.

The V and J genes are TRBV5-1 and TRBJ2-7, with D tentatively TRBD2 (8 bases). CDR1 SGHRS and CDR2 YFSETQ come from the germline V gene. The CDR3 totals 14 residues. Trimming removed 4 bases at V and 6 bases at J, with 17 bases between. CDR3: CASSPSGGGVEQYF. Here the CDR3 DNA reads TGCGCCAGCAGCCCCTCGGGAGGGGGCGTCGAGCAGTACTTC. Using reference TRBV5-1 and TRBJ2-7 for the parts outside the CDR3, the full variable domain is KAGVTQTPRYLIKTRGQQVTLSCSPISGHRSVSWYQQTPGQGLQFLFEYFSETQRNKGNFPGRFSGRQFSNSRSEMNVSTLELGDSALYLCASSPSGGGVEQYFGPGTRLTVT.

V is TRBV12-5 and J is TRBJ1-3, with TRBD1 matching 9 bases. J gave up 16 bases and V 1 base, and 5 bases lay outside the gene matches. Germline loops: CDR1 LGHNT, CDR2 FRNRAP. The length of the CDR3 is 12 residues. CDR3 sequence (DNA): TGTGCTAGTGGTTTGGCGGACAGGGGCCAGTATTTT. It yields the protein CASGLADRGQYF.

This chain connects TRBV10-2 to TRBJ1-1; D is uncertain. The CDR3 extends over 13 amino acids. Trimming pared 6 bases from V and 4 bases from J, leaving 12 bases between. Germline values: CDR1 WSHSY, CDR2 SAAADI. CDR3 nucleotides: TGCGCCAGCAGGCGGGAGGGTCCCACTGAAGCTTTCTTT. Translating it yields CASRREGPTEAFF.

V and J are TRBV11-2 and TRBJ1-3; a weak D match, TRBD1 (5 bases). Trimming removed 2 bases at V and 0 bases at J, with 17 bases between. This CDR3 is built from 18 residues. Germline V gene lookup returns CDR1 SGHAT and CDR2 FQNNGV. CDR3 residues: CASSLLGQNSFSGNTIYF. Written as DNA, the CDR3 is TGTGCCAGCAGCTTATTGGGGCAGAATTCTTTCTCTGGAAACACCATATATTTT.

The genes are TRBV4-2 and TRBJ2-7; TRBD2 agrees at 14 bases. J gave up 1 base and V 1 base, and 6 bases lay outside the gene matches. The length of the CDR3 is 18 residues. Per the germline V gene, CDR1 is LGHNA and CDR2 is YNFKEQ. CDR3 amino acids: CASSQGGTSGSESYEQYF. CDR3 DNA sequence: TGTGCCAGCAGCCAAGGGGGGACTAGCGGGAGCGAGTCCTACGAGCAGTACTTC.